This TCR beta chain emerged from a study of blood T cell repertoires in COVID-19. The CDR3 has 19 residues. CDR1 MGHRA and CDR2 YSYEKL come from the germline V gene. The ends lost 0 bases at V and 2 bases at J; junction bases unmatched: 9. Generated by immunoSEQ multiplex PCR, the TCRdb table keeps only in-frame clones and is missing some. The sample consists of 200,000 or so clones, 70% to 90% of them appearing once. The sequence came from a man aged 25-45 years who had recovered from COVID-19. Sequenced: PBMCs or T cells enriched from blood (not recorded which). The gene calls are TRBV4-1 and TRBJ2-1, with TRBD2 identical over 11 bases. CDR3 nucleotides: TGCGCCAGCAGCCAAGAGTCCGTTGGTAGCGGGAGGGCCTACAATGAGCAGTTCTTC. It translates to CASSQESVGSGRAYNEQFF.